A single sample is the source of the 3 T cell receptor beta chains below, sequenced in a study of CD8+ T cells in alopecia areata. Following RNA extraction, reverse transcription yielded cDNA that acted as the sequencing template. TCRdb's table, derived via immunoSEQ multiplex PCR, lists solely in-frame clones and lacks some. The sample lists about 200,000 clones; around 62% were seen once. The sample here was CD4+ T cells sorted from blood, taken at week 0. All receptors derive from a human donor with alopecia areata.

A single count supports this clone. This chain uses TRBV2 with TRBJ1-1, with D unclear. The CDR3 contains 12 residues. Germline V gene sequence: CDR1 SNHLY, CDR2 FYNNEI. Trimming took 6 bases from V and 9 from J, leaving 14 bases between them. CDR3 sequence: CASSDTTEKAFF. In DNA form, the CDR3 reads TGTGCCAGCAGCGACACGACGGAAAAAGCTTTCTTT. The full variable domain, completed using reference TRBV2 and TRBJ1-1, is EPEVTQTPSHQVTQMGQEVILRCVPISNHLYFYWYRQILGQKVEFLVSFYNNEISEKSEIFDDQFSVERPDGSNFTLKIRSTKLEDSAMYFCASSDTTEKAFFGQGTRLTVV.

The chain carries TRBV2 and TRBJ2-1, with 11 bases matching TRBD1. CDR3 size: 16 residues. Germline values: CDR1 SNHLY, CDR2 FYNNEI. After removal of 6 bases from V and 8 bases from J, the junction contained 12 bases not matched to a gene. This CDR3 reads CASSDSIMGQGDEQFF. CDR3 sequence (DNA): TGTGCCAGCAGCGACAGCATTATGGGACAGGGGGATGAGCAGTTCTTC.

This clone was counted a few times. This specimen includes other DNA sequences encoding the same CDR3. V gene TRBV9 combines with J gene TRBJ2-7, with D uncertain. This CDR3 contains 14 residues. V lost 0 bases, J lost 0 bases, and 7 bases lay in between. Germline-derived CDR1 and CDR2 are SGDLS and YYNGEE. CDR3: CASSVVPDSYEQYF. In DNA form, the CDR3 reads TGTGCCAGCAGCGTAGTCCCTGACTCCTACGAGCAGTACTTC.